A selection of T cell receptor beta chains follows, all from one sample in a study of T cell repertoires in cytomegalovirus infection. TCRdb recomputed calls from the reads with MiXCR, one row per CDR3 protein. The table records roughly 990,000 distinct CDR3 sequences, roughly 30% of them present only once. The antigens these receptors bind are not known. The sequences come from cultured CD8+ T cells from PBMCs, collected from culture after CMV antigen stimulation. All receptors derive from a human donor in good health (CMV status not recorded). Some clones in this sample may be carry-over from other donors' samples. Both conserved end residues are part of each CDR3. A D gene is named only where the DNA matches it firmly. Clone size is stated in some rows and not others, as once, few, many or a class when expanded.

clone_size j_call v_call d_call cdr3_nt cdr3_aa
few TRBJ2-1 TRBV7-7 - TGTGCTAGCAGCTTAGATGCAGCCAATGAGCAGTTCTTC CASSLDAANEQFF
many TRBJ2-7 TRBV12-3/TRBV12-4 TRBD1 TGTGCCAGCAGTTTAACGGACAGGGGGCAGTTCGAGCAGTACTTC CASSLTDRGQFEQYF
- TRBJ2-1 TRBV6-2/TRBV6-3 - TGTGCCAGCAGTTCTTGGGATATGTACAATGAGCAGTTCTTC CASSSWDMYNEQFF
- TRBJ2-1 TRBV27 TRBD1 TGTGCCAGCAGTCCAGGGACAGTAGGCTACAATGAGCAGTTCTTC CASSPGTVGYNEQFF
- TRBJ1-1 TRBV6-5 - TGTGCCAGCAGTTACTCGCTAGAAGTCAGTTTCTTT CASSYSLEVSFF
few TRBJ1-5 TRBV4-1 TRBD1 TGCGCCAGCAGCCAAAGGACAGGGGGTTTTCAGCCCCAGCATTTT CASSQRTGGFQPQHF
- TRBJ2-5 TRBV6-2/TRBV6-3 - TGTGCCAGCAGTTACCCCGTCACTAGACAAGAGACCCGGTACTTC CASSYPVTRQETRYF
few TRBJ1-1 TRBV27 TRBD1 TGTGCCAGCAGCTGGGGGACAGACACTGAAGCTTTCTTT CASSWGTDTEAFF
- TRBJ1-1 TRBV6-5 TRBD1 TGTGCCAGCAGTTACGGGGACAGGGGGGATACTGAAGCTTTCTTT CASSYGDRGDTEAFF
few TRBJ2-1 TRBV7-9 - TGTGCCAGCAGCTCTAACGCGGACTCCCCCCACAGTGAGCAGTTCTTC CASSSNADSPHSEQFF
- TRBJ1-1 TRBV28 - TGTGCCAGCAGTTTAGCCGATTCAGGGCGGAACACTGAAGCTTTCTTT CASSLADSGRNTEAFF
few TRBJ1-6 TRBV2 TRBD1 TGTGCCAGCAGTGCACCATACAGGGGCCCTAGTAATTCACCCCTCCACTTT CASSAPYRGPSNSPLHF
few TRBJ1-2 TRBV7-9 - TGTGCCAGCAGCGCCCCGACAGACTATGGCTACACCTTC CASSAPTDYGYTF
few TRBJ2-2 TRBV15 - TGTGCCACCAGCAGGGTGACCCGGAACACCGGGGAGCTGTTTTTT CATSRVTRNTGELFF
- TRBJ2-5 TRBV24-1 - TGTGCCACCAGTGAATCCGGGGAGCAAGAGACCCAGTACTTC CATSESGEQETQYF
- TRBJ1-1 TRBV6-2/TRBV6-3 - TGTGCCAGCAGTCGACCTTCAAGTAAAGGGACTGAAGCTTTCTTT CASSRPSSKGTEAFF
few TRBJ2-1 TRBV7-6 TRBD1 TGTGCCAGCAGCTTAGCCCTGGACAGGGGGGCTTCCAATGAGCAGTTCTTC CASSLALDRGASNEQFF
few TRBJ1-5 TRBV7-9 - TGTGCCAGCAGCTTAGCCGGACGCAATAGCAATCAGCCCCAGCATTTT CASSLAGRNSNQPQHF
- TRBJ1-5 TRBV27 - TGTGCCAGCAGTTTCGGCTTAAACAATCAGCCCCAGCATTTT CASSFGLNNQPQHF
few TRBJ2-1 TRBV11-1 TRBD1 TGTGCCAGCAGCTTAGTGACAGGGGGCTCCTACAATGAGCAGTTCTTC CASSLVTGGSYNEQFF
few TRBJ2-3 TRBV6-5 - TGTGCCAGCAGTTACGGACTCCCCAATTCAGATACGCAGTATTTT CASSYGLPNSDTQYF
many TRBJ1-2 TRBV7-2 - TGTGCTTCGGCTCCCCCGAGTGGGGGATCCTATGGCTACACCTTC CASAPPSGGSYGYTF
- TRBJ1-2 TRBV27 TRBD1 TGTGCCAGCAGTCTCGACAGGGGGCGGGGTGGCTACACCTTC CASSLDRGRGGYTF
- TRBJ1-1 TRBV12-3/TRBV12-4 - TGTGCCAGCAGCCAAGCCAGGGTCGGCACTGAAGCTTTCTTT CASSQARVGTEAFF
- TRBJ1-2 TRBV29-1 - TGCAGCGTTGAACCGAGGGAGCTTAGGCCGCTAGACTATGGCTACACCTTC CSVEPRELRPLDYGYTF
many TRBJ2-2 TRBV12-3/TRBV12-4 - TGTGCCAGCAGTTTAGTCTCAGGGAAGCTGTTTTTT CASSLVSGKLFF
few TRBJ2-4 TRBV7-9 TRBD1 TGTGCCAGCAGCTTAGAGGGGGCACAAGTGGCCAAAAACATTCAGTACTTC CASSLEGAQVAKNIQYF
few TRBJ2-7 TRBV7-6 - TGTGCCAGCAGCTTAGGAGCCCCCTACGAGCAGTACTTC CASSLGAPYEQYF
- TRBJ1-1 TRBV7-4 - TGTGCCAACAGCTTGGTGGTCATGAACACTGAAGCTTTCTTT CANSLVVMNTEAFF
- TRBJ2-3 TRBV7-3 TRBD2 TGTGCCAGCAGCCCAGCGGGGGCAGGGGCAGATACGCAGTATTTT CASSPAGAGADTQYF
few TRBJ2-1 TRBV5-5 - TGTGCCAGCAGCTCGGGGGACCACAATGAGCAGTTCTTC CASSSGDHNEQFF
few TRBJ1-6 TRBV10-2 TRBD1 TGCGCCAGCAGTGAGACGGGACAGAGCTCCTATAATTCACCCCTCCACTTT CASSETGQSSYNSPLHF
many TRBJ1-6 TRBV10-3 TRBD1 TGTGCCATCAGTGAGACGATGACAGGGGCTAATTCACCCCTCCACTTT CAISETMTGANSPLHF
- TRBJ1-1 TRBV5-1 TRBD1 TGCGCCAGCAGCCCCGGACAGGGAGGAGACGGCACTGAAGCTTTCTTT CASSPGQGGDGTEAFF
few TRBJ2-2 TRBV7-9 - TGTGCCAGCGAGACGGTCACCGGGGAGCTGTTTTTT CASETVTGELFF
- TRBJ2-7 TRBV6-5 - TGTGCCAGCAGTTACCTTGGGGGGATCTCCTACGAGCAGTACTTC CASSYLGGISYEQYF
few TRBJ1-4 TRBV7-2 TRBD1 TGTGCCAGCAGACCTACAGGGGGCCATGAAAAACTGTTTTTT CASRPTGGHEKLFF
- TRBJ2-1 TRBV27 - TGTGCCAGCGGCAGTCCTGAGCAGTTCTTC CASGSPEQFF
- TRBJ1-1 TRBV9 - TGTGCCAGCAGCGTAGAAGGGGGGCCGAACACTGAAGCTTTCTTT CASSVEGGPNTEAFF
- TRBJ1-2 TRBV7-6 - TGTGCCAGCAGCTCAGAGTGGGGAGATACTAACTATGGCTACACCTTC CASSSEWGDTNYGYTF
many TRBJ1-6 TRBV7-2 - TGTGCCAGCAGCCCCACCGGGACCCCACATTCACCCCTCCACTTT CASSPTGTPHSPLHF
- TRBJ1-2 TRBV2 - TGTGCCAGCAGGAATACACAGGATGGGTCGGGAGGCTACACCTTC CASRNTQDGSGGYTF